The T cell receptor beta chain under discussion was sequenced for a study of OX40 agonist ivuxolimab in advanced cancers. This clone was observed once. The antigen is not known. CDR3 length: 12 residues. The V and J ends lost 8 bases and 8 bases respectively, with 18 bases between them. From germline, CDR1 is GTSNPN and CDR2 SVGIG (reference sequence). The method was immunoSEQ multiplex PCR; TCRdb's version includes in-frame clones alone and lacks a portion of them. The data hold about 61,000 clones, with approximately 86% observed a single time. Findings and limits, study-wide: At 0.1 to 3.0 mg/kg and by week 6, clonal expansion occurred in CD4+ and CD8+ blood T cells. CD8+ T cells averaged more expanded clones than CD4+.

The sequencing used CD4+ or CD8+ T cells sorted from blood, collected in a trial of the OX40 agonist ivuxolimab. The genes are TRBV30 and TRBJ1-2; perhaps TRBD1 as D (5 bases). This receptor was obtained from an adult with an advanced solid tumor such as melanoma, head and neck, liver or kidney cancer. In nucleotides, the CDR3 is TGTGCCGGCGAGGACAACTGGAGGGGCTACACCTTC. The encoded protein is CAGEDNWRGYTF.